This TCR beta chain was sequenced during a study of blood T cell repertoires in COVID-19. CDR3 length: 15 residues. Trimming left V 0 bases short and J 4 bases short, with 13 bases between. Germline assignment: CDR1 GTSNPN and CDR2 SVGIG (reference sequence). How the authors handled the data: Reference gene primer amplification gave nucleated cell count estimates. Here immunoSEQ multiplex PCR was the method, and the copy in TCRdb shows in-frame clones only, minus some. The V and J calls and clone size were taken over from that table, and D and trimming were inferred from the DNA. Here the sample spans 450,000 to 600,000 clones, 87% being singletons.

This TCR derives from a young woman who had recovered from COVID-19. Sequencing was done on a sample of PBMCs or T cells enriched from blood (not recorded which). The chain couples TRBV30 to TRBJ1-3; TRBD1 might be the D (5 bases). CDR3 in amino acids: CAWSVNGGEGNTIYF. The CDR3 DNA reads TGTGCCTGGAGTGTAAACGGGGGGGAAGGAAACACCATATATTTT. Variable domain in full (rest from reference TRBV30 and TRBJ1-3): SQTIHQWPATLVQPVGSPLSLECTVEGTSNPNLYWYRQAAGRGLQLLFYSVGIGQISSEVPQNLSASRPQDRQFILSSKKLLLSDSGFYLCAWSVNGGEGNTIYFGEGSWLTVV.